Below, 2 T cell receptor beta chains from the same sample are listed, as sequenced in a study of pediatric ulcerative colitis. Libraries were prepared by immunoSEQ multiplex PCR; TCRdb keeps only in-frame clonotypes and omits some of them. The table has approximately 30,000 clones, approximately 78% seen once. The sample was blood. The receptors were sampled from a boy younger than 18 with severe ulcerative colitis.

Only a few counts were recorded for this clone. The chain is built from TRBV7-6 and TRBJ1-1, with D maybe TRBD1 (6 bases). V shed 5 bases and J shed 1 base, with 11 bases lying between them. The germline CDR1 and CDR2 sequences are SGHVS and FNYEAQ. CDR3 length equals 14 residues. CDR3 DNA sequence: TGTGCCAGCAGCGTCAGGGGCCCGAACACTGAAGCTTTCTTT. This sequence encodes CASSVRGPNTEAFF.

The chain carries TRBV2 and TRBJ1-2, with D possibly being TRBD1 (6 bases). Germline V gives CDR1 SNHLY, CDR2 FYNNEI. Deletions cut 7 bases from V and 8 bases from J, with 20 bases between. The CDR3 length is 14 residues. DNA of the CDR3: TGTGCCAGCATCCGGGGGGCGAGTCTCGACGGCTACACCTTC. Translation gives CASIRGASLDGYTF.